Below, 22 T cell receptor beta chains from the same sample are listed, as sequenced in a study of OX40 agonist ivuxolimab in advanced cancers. This table comes from immunoSEQ multiplex PCR, and its TCRdb copy is limited to in-frame clones, with some not included. The sample lists tens of thousands of clones, about 90% occurring once. The sequences come from CD4+ or CD8+ T cells sorted from blood, collected in a trial of the OX40 agonist ivuxolimab. All receptors come from an adult with an advanced solid tumor such as melanoma, head and neck, liver or kidney cancer.

DNA for the CDR3: TGTGCCAGCAGCCCCCCCCCGGGGGGCGCAAAAGATACGCAGTATTTT. This codes for CASSPPPGGAKDTQYF. V is TRBV5-4 and J is TRBJ2-3, with a possible D match to TRBD2 (7 bases). Between the trimmed V and J ends, which lost 4 bases and 5 bases, there was a span of 20 bases. The CDR3 length is 16 residues. Germline CDR1 is SGHNT and CDR2 is YYREEE (reference sequence).

V and J are TRBV15 and TRBJ2-1; 7 bases line up with TRBD1. CDR3 length: 14 amino acids. V gave up 5 bases and J gave up 4 bases; unmatched junction bases: 5. Germline CDR1 LNHNV, CDR2 YYDKDF (reference sequence). This chain's CDR3 is CATSAGTAYNEQFF. In nucleotides, the CDR3 is TGTGCCACCAGCGCCGGGACAGCATACAATGAGCAGTTCTTC. Supplemented by reference TRBV15 and TRBJ2-1, the full variable domain reads DAMVIQNPRYQVTQFGKPVTLSCSQTLNHNVMYWYQQKSSQAPKLLFHYYDKDFNNEADTPDNFQSRRPNTSFCFLDIRSPGLGDTAMYLCATSAGTAYNEQFFGPGTRLTVL.

This chain links TRBV7-6 with TRBJ2-1; D unclear. The V gene's germline CDR1 is SGHVS and CDR2 FNYEAQ. CDR3 size: 13 residues. V was shortened by 5 bases and J by 9 bases, with 14 bases between the two germline ends. For the CDR3, the DNA is TGTGCCAGCAGCAAGGACGTCCCCCGTGAGCAGTTCTTC. Its protein product is CASSKDVPREQFF.

The CDR3 DNA reads TGTGCCAGCAGCATGAGCGGGGTTAATGAGCAGTTCTTC. Residues: CASSMSGVNEQFF. This chain uses TRBV7-3 with TRBJ2-1; 7 nucleotides align to TRBD2. Trimming removed 5 bases from V and 7 bases from J; junction bases left unmatched: 5. Germline V lookup: CDR1 SGHTA, CDR2 FQGTGA. This CDR3 is 13 amino acids long.

The chain employs TRBV11-1 and TRBJ2-4, with D unresolved. The CDR3 spans 13 residues. In germline, CDR1 is SGHAT, CDR2 FQDESV (reference sequence). Deletions cut 4 bases from V and 6 bases from J, with 10 bases between. CDR3 region: CASSSSLGNIQYF. In nucleotides, the CDR3 is TGTGCCAGCAGCTCCTCATTAGGAAACATTCAGTACTTC.

The J gene is TRBJ1-2, the V gene TRBV5-1; D uncertain. V lost 0 bases to trimming and J lost 3 bases, with 9 bases between them. The CDR3 extends over 14 amino acids. The V gene's germline CDR1 is SGHRS and CDR2 YFSETQ. The CDR3 is CASSLALGDYGYTF. The CDR3 DNA reads as TGCGCCAGCAGCTTGGCCCTTGGGGACTATGGCTACACCTTC.

The chain employs TRBV6-1 and TRBJ1-1; 8 bases fit TRBD1. This CDR3 is built from 14 residues. The V gene's germline CDR1 is MNHNS and CDR2 SASEGT. V trimming: 2 bases; J trimming: 4 bases; junction bases outside the gene matches: 3. The CDR3 protein is CASSEQGAGTEAFF. The CDR3 nucleotides are TGTGCCAGCAGTGAACAGGGGGCAGGCACTGAAGCTTTCTTT.

The V call is TRBV18, the J call TRBJ1-1; 9 bases agree with TRBD1. The V segment lost 5 bases and the J segment 2 bases; nucleotides outside the gene matches: 3. The germline gives CDR1 KGHSH, CDR2 LQKENI. There are 14 residues in the CDR3. The CDR3 sequence: CASSEDRGNTEAFF. The CDR3 DNA sequence: TGTGCCAGCTCAGAGGACAGGGGAAACACTGAAGCTTTCTTT.

The gene calls are TRBV6-5 and TRBJ2-5; D is unclear. The CDR3 has 11 amino acids. V lost 7 bases, J lost 8 bases, and 11 bases lay in between. Germline loops: CDR1 MNHEY, CDR2 SVGAGI. The CDR3 is CASTSGITQYF. The CDR3 coding sequence is TGTGCCAGCACCAGTGGTATAACCCAGTACTTC.

This clone has only one observation. Within the sample, other DNA sequences also encode this same CDR3. This chain joins TRBV20-1 and TRBJ2-5; D gene uncertain. Germline CDR1 is DFQATT and CDR2 is SNEGSKA (reference sequence). The CDR3 is 11 amino acids. Between the trimmed V and J ends, which lost 3 bases and 7 bases, there was a span of 9 bases. Written as DNA, the CDR3 is TGCAGTGCTAGTGTTCCTGGGACCCAGTACTTC. It codes for CSASVPGTQYF.

The chain employs TRBV6-5 and TRBJ2-1, with 8 bases matching TRBD2. V shed 6 bases and J 3 bases; nucleotides not matched to a gene: 4. CDR3 length: 14 amino acids. Looked up from germline, CDR1 is MNHEY and CDR2 is SVGAGI. CDR3 residues: CASRASGSYNEQFF. The CDR3 DNA reads as TGTGCCAGCAGAGCAAGCGGGAGCTACAATGAGCAGTTCTTC.

The V call is TRBV6-5, the J call TRBJ2-2, with D perhaps TRBD2 (6 bases). Germline lookup yields CDR1 MNHEY and CDR2 SVGAGI. CDR3 size: 14 residues. V lost 5 bases, J lost 5 bases, and 12 bases lay in between. CDR3 amino acids: CASSAPGGTGELFF. The DNA for the CDR3 is TGTGCCAGCAGTGCTCCCGGGGGTACCGGGGAGCTGTTTTTT.

The chain combines TRBV15 with TRBJ2-3, with a possible D match to TRBD2 (6 bases). This CDR3 has 16 residues. Between the trimmed V and J ends, which lost 0 bases and 2 bases, there was a span of 12 bases. Germline values: CDR1 LNHNV, CDR2 YYDKDF (reference sequence). For the CDR3, the DNA is TGTGCCACCAGCAGAGAGAGCGGGCGAATCACAGATACGCAGTATTTT. It translates to CATSRESGRITDTQYF.

This chain links TRBV11-2 with TRBJ2-2, with 9 bases aligning to TRBD1. V shed 4 bases and J 1 base; nucleotides not matched to a gene: 1. Germline V gives CDR1 SGHAT, CDR2 FQNNGV. The CDR3 totals 15 residues. CDR3 loop: CASSSGQGNTGELFF. For the CDR3, the DNA is TGTGCCAGCAGCTCGGGACAGGGGAACACCGGGGAGCTGTTTTTT.

V and J are TRBV6-5 and TRBJ2-7; 7 bases align to TRBD2. The CDR3 covers 15 residues. The J segment lost 5 bases and the V segment lost 4 bases, leaving 11 bases of the junction unmatched. Germline V CDR1 and CDR2: MNHEY, SVGAGI. CDR3 nucleotide sequence: TGTGCCAGCAGTTCGAGACCCCCCAGCGGGGACGAGCAGTACTTC. Amino acids: CASSSRPPSGDEQYF.

J is TRBJ1-4 and V is TRBV30; unclear D gene. The ends were cut back, 3 bases at V and 5 bases at J, with 19 bases in the middle. Germline V gene data show CDR1 as GTSNPN and CDR2 as SVGIG (reference sequence). The CDR3 contains 16 residues. This CDR3 reads CAWRDDTAGRNEKLFF. The CDR3 DNA reads TGTGCCTGGAGGGACGACACTGCTGGGAGGAATGAAAAACTGTTTTTT.

In its sample, this clone was seen once. The chain combines TRBV18 with TRBJ2-5; perhaps TRBD1 as D (7 bases). Germline CDR1 is KGHSH and CDR2 is LQKENI. V lost 3 bases, J lost 5 bases, and 19 bases lay in between. The CDR3 consists of 16 residues. CDR3 sequence (DNA): TGTGCCAGCTCACCCGGGGGACAGCGCCCCTGGGAGACCCAGTACTTC. It encodes CASSPGGQRPWETQYF.

The V call is TRBV29-1, the J call TRBJ2-2, with TRBD1 identical over 9 bases. Germline V gives CDR1 SQVTM, CDR2 ANQGSEA. This CDR3 region has 13 residues. V was pared by 1 base and J by 7 bases, with 1 base of the junction left unmatched. In DNA form, the CDR3 reads TGCAGCGTTGAAGGACAGGGGGGCGGGGAGCTGTTTTTT. Translated: CSVEGQGGGELFF.

J is TRBJ1-1 and V is TRBV19; TRBD1 matches at 7 bases. The V segment lost 8 bases and the J segment 5 bases; nucleotides outside the gene matches: 11. Germline CDR1 reads LNHDA; CDR2 reads SQIVND (reference sequence). This CDR3 has 14 amino acids. DNA of the CDR3: TGTGCCAGTGGCCCAGGGGGGCAATGGACTGAAGCTTTCTTT. Its translation is CASGPGGQWTEAFF.

The chain recombines TRBV6-5 with TRBJ1-6; D is ambiguous. Trimming left V 6 bases short and J 6 bases short, with 9 bases between. CDR1 is MNHEY and CDR2 is SVGAGI in the germline V gene. The CDR3 extends over 13 amino acids. The CDR3 nucleotides are TGTGCCAGCAGACGCGGTGGTAATTCACCCCTCCACTTT. It codes for CASRRGGNSPLHF.

The V call is TRBV29-1, the J call TRBJ2-1; TRBD2 agrees at 9 bases. Losses at the gene ends were 1 base for V and 9 bases for J; bases not matched to a gene: 7. The CDR3 spans 14 residues. The germline gives CDR1 SQVTM, CDR2 ANQGSEA. The CDR3 nucleotides read TGCAGCGTTGAAGGTAGCGGGAGTTTTGCTGAGCAGTTCTTC. Encoded protein: CSVEGSGSFAEQFF.

This chain links TRBV6-4 with TRBJ2-1; D assignment may be TRBD1 or TRBD2 (6 bases each). The CDR3 sequence is 15 residues long. Germline values: CDR1 MRHNA, CDR2 SNTAGT. Trimming took off 6 bases at V and 7 bases at J, with 19 bases between the two ends. The chain's CDR3 is CASSLQGGGGNEQFF. The CDR3, as DNA: TGTGCCAGCAGCTTACAGGGAGGAGGGGGAAATGAGCAGTTCTTC.